The present entry profiles one TCR beta chain with its context. Its antigen is as yet unknown. The data were obtained in a study of OX40 agonist ivuxolimab in advanced cancers. Looking at the study overall: Every patient in dose escalation had hepatocellular carcinoma, melanoma, renal cell or head and neck cancer. Of mixed ages from roughly 23 to 80 and averaging roughly 60 years, the group was about 80% male. Therapy given before enrollment (anti-PD-1, anti-PD-L1 or anti-CTLA-4) was allowed, and 40% to 45% had some.

Repertoires were generated with immunoSEQ multiplex PCR, while TCRdb's copy carries only in-frame clones and drops some. The data contain over 70,000 clones, around 85% of them singletons. Study outcomes and limitations: On average, CD8+ T cells showed a greater number of expanded clones than CD4+.

The V end lost 5 bases, the J end lost 0 bases, and 6 bases lay between the germline ends. The CDR3 has 13 amino acids. Germline V gives CDR1 SGHRS, CDR2 YFSETQ. The chain has TRBV5-1 and TRBJ1-3, with D unclear. The source was CD4+ or CD8+ T cells sorted from blood, collected in a trial of the OX40 agonist ivuxolimab. This clonotype originated in an adult with an advanced solid tumor such as melanoma, head and neck, liver or kidney cancer. The CDR3 sequence: CASSPDSGNTIYF. Written as DNA, the CDR3 is TGCGCCAGCAGTCCTGACTCTGGAAACACCATATATTTT.